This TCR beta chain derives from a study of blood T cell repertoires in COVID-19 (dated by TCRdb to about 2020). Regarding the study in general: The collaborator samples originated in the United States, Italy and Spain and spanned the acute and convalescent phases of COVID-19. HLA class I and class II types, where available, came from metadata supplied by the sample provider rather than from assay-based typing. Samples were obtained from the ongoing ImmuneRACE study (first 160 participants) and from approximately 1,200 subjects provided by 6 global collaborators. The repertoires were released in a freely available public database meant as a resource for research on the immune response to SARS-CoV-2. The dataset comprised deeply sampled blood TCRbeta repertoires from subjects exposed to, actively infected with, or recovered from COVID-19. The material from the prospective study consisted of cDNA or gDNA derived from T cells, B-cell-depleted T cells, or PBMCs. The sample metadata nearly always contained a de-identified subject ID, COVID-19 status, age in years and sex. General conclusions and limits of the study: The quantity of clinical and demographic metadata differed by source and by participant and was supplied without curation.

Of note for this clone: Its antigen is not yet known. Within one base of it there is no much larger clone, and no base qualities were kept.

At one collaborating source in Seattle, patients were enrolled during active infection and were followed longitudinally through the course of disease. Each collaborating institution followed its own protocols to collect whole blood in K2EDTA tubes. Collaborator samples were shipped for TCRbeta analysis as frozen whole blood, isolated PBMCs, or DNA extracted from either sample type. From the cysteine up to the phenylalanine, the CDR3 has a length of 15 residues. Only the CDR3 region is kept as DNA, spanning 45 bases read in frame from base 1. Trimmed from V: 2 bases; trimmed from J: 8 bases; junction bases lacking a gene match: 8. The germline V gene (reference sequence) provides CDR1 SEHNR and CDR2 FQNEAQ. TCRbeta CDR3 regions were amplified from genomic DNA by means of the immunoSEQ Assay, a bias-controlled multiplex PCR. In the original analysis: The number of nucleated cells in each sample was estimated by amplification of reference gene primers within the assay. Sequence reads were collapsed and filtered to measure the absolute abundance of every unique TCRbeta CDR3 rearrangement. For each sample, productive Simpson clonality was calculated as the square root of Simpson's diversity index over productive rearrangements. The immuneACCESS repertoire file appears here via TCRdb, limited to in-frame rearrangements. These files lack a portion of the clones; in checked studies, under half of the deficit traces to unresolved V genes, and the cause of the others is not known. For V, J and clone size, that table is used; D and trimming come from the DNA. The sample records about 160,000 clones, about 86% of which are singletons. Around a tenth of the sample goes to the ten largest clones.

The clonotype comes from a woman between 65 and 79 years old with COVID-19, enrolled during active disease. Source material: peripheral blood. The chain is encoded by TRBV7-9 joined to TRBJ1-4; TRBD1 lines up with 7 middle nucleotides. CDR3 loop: CASSLLGGDGEKLFF. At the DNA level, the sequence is TGTGCCAGCAGCTTATTAGGGGGCGATGGAGAAAAACTGTTTTTT.